These T cell receptor beta chains were read from a single sample in a study of technical replicates of blood from several donors. Only in-frame clones appear in the TCRdb table, and some are missing; sequencing was by immunoSEQ multiplex PCR. Among fewer than 20,000 clones listed, 65% to 90% were seen once. The sample comprised PBMCs. Receptor source: a human donor in good health. The CDR3 runs from the conserved cysteine through the conserved F or W. D genes are given only for firm matches.

CDR3nt | CDR3aa | d_gene | len | j_gene | v_gene
TGTGCCAGCAGGCCCGAGGCACGTGAGCAGTTCTTC | CASRPEAREQFF | - | 12 | TRBJ2-1 | TRBV2
TGTGCCAGCAGCCCCACGGGGTCCACGACCTACGAGCAGTACTTC | CASSPTGSTTYEQYF | - | 15 | TRBJ2-7 | TRBV9
TGTGCCAGCAGGGATACGGGACTAGCGGATCCCTCCTACGAGCAGTACTTC | CASRDTGLADPSYEQYF | TRBD2 | 17 | TRBJ2-7 | TRBV6-4
TGTGCCAGCAGCCAGGGTCCGGCTCAGACTAATGAAAAACTGTTTTTT | CASSQGPAQTNEKLFF | - | 16 | TRBJ1-4 | TRBV7-9
TGTGCCAGCAACGGAGGGGATGGAAGCAATCAGCCCCAGCATTTT | CASNGGDGSNQPQHF | - | 15 | TRBJ1-5 | TRBV9
TGTGCCAGTATCGGGGAGGGCAATCAGCCCCAGCATTTT | CASIGEGNQPQHF | - | 13 | TRBJ1-5 | TRBV19
TGTGCCAGCAGTAGGGACAGGGAAAGGTCCTACGAGCAGTACTTC | CASSRDRERSYEQYF | TRBD1 | 15 | TRBJ2-7 | TRBV6-1
TGTGCCATCAGTGAGCGGGAGTTCTTCCATGAGCAGTTCTTC | CAISEREFFHEQFF | - | 14 | TRBJ2-1 | TRBV10-3
TGTGCCAGCAAGCGACAGGTCGAGGATGAGCAGTTCTTC | CASKRQVEDEQFF | - | 13 | TRBJ2-1 | TRBV5-4
TGTGCCAGCAGTGCCCAGGGGGAGGCTAATGAAAAACTGTTTTTT | CASSAQGEANEKLFF | TRBD1 | 15 | TRBJ1-4 | TRBV6-1
TGTGCCAGCACTCTCTGGGGGGAAGGGCGGGAGGGCCCCGGGGAGCTGTTTTTT | CASTLWGEGREGPGELFF | TRBD2 | 18 | TRBJ2-2 | TRBV27